A selection of T cell receptor beta chains follows, all from one sample in a study of T cell repertoires in cytomegalovirus infection. TCRdb passed the reads through MiXCR, listing each CDR3 protein once. The sample lists 400,000 to 550,000 distinct CDR3 sequences; about 10% were seen once. Sequenced: PBMCs. Every receptor here comes from a human donor in good health (CMV status not recorded). Some clones in this sample may be carry-over from other donors' samples. Each CDR3 is given with its conserved first and last residue. The D gene is left open where the match is weak. Not all rows give a size; the values are once, few, many and, for expanded clones, a class.

D,V,J,size,CDR3,DNA
.,TRBV7-2,TRBJ2-7,many,CASSPRAGGTYEQYF,TGTGCCAGCAGCCCAAGGGCAGGTGGAACCTACGAGCAGTACTTC
.,TRBV30,TRBJ2-5,few,CAWSRPPQETQYF,TGTGCCTGGAGTAGGCCACCCCAAGAGACCCAGTACTTC
.,TRBV20-1,TRBJ2-2,once,CSARDPSGPQRGELFF,TGCAGTGCTAGAGATCCGAGCGGGCCCCAAAGGGGGGAGCTGTTTTTT
TRBD1,TRBV13,TRBJ2-4,few,CASSDPRTGGGRGIQYF,TGTGCCAGCAGCGACCCTCGGACAGGGGGCGGCAGGGGCATTCAGTACTTC
TRBD1,TRBV6-2/TRBV6-3,TRBJ1-5,few,CAIAGQQSQPQHF,TGTGCCATTGCGGGACAGCAGAGTCAGCCCCAGCATTTT
TRBD1,TRBV29-1,TRBJ1-2,few,CSVGTGGNYGYTF,TGCAGCGTGGGGACAGGGGGCAACTATGGCTACACCTTC
TRBD2,TRBV27,TRBJ2-1,few,CASSLWAGGPSGQFF,TGTGCCAGCAGTTTATGGGCGGGAGGGCCTTCGGGGCAGTTCTTC
TRBD2,TRBV6-5,TRBJ2-7,.,CASSYSALAGEYEQYF,TGTGCCAGCAGTTACTCGGCTTTAGCGGGAGAGTACGAGCAGTACTTC
.,TRBV24-1,TRBJ1-2,many,CATSSSDYGYTF,TGTGCCACCAGCTCCTCGGATTATGGCTACACCTTC
TRBD1,TRBV7-3,TRBJ1-3,many,CASSPTGVGSGNTIYF,TGTGCCAGCAGCCCAACAGGGGTTGGGTCTGGAAACACCATATATTTT
.,TRBV5-1,TRBJ2-5,.,CASSFDAAGAQYF,TGCGCCAGCAGCTTTGACGCGGCCGGGGCCCAGTACTTC
.,TRBV7-9,TRBJ1-2,many,CASSLRPWTEDSMNYGYTF,TGTGCCAGCAGCTTACGCCCTTGGACAGAGGATTCCATGAACTATGGCTACACCTTC
TRBD2,TRBV20-1,TRBJ2-1,many,CSARDPVAGGPGNEQFF,TGCAGTGCTAGAGATCCGGTAGCGGGAGGGCCGGGGAATGAGCAGTTCTTC
TRBD2,TRBV7-2,TRBJ2-1,many,CASRLSGTSGYNEQFF,TGTGCCAGCAGATTATCCGGGACTAGCGGCTACAATGAGCAGTTCTTC
TRBD1,TRBV18,TRBJ2-3,few,CASSPWTGDSDTQYF,TGTGCCAGCTCACCTTGGACAGGGGATTCGGATACGCAGTATTTT
.,TRBV12-3/TRBV12-4,TRBJ1-3,.,CASRMASGNTIYF,TGTGCCAGCAGAATGGCGTCTGGAAACACCATATATTTT
.,TRBV7-2,TRBJ2-1,many,CASSLARGEQFF,TGTGCCAGCAGCTTAGCGCGGGGTGAGCAGTTCTTC
.,TRBV10-3,TRBJ1-2,.,CAIKAAGVFGGYTF,TGTGCCATCAAGGCGGCAGGGGTATTCGGTGGCTACACCTTC
TRBD1,TRBV11-2,TRBJ2-3,many,CASSLGTGLDTQYF,TGTGCCAGCAGCTTAGGGACAGGGTTGGATACGCAGTATTTT
.,TRBV5-4,TRBJ1-1,few,CASSLDRVRSDTEAFF,TGTGCCAGCAGCTTGGACAGGGTGAGATCAGACACTGAAGCTTTCTTT
.,TRBV29-1,TRBJ2-5,few,CSGSGRETQYF,TGCAGCGGTTCAGGGAGAGAGACCCAGTACTTC
TRBD2,TRBV7-6,TRBJ2-1,many,CASSLGSGVDNEQFF,TGTGCCAGCAGCTTAGGTAGCGGGGTAGACAATGAGCAGTTCTTC
TRBD1,TRBV10-3,TRBJ1-2,.,CAISESNRGLSNYGYTF,TGTGCCATCAGTGAGTCGAACAGGGGGCTATCTAACTATGGCTACACCTTC
.,TRBV5-1,TRBJ1-5,few,CASSRSSGSNQPQHF,TGCGCCAGCAGCCGGTCGTCCGGGAGCAATCAGCCCCAGCATTTT
TRBD1,TRBV12-3/TRBV12-4,TRBJ1-2,once,CASRTGTDYGCTF,TGTGCCAGCAGAACTGGGACAGATTATGGCTGCACCTTC
.,TRBV5-1,TRBJ1-1,many,CASSYPDRNTEAFF,TGCGCCAGCAGCTACCCAGACAGAAACACTGAAGCTTTCTTT
.,TRBV12-3/TRBV12-4,TRBJ2-7,many,CASSLRVPYEQYF,TGTGCCAGCAGTTTAAGGGTTCCCTACGAGCAGTACTTC
.,TRBV5-5,TRBJ2-1,.,CASSLTMDEQFF,TGTGCCAGCAGCCTCACGATGGATGAGCAGTTCTTC
TRBD1,TRBV28,TRBJ1-5,.,CASSFARGLNQPQHF,TGTGCCAGCAGTTTTGCCAGGGGGCTGAATCAGCCCCAGCATTTT
TRBD1,TRBV20-1,TRBJ2-2,many,CSARALPGQESNTNTGELFF,TGCAGTGCTAGAGCCCTCCCGGGACAGGAGAGTAACACGAACACCGGGGAGCTGTTTTTT
.,TRBV18,TRBJ2-5,.,CASSPGEQGGRETHYF,TGTGCCAGCTCACCCGGTGAGCAGGGAGGACGGGAGACCCACTACTTC
TRBD2,TRBV2,TRBJ2-7,.,CASSEPESGGAYEQYF,TGTGCCAGCAGTGAACCGGAAAGCGGGGGAGCCTACGAGCAGTACTTC
.,TRBV14,TRBJ1-6,.,CASSQDTGSSYSPLHF,TGTGCCAGCAGCCAAGATACGGGGTCGAGTTATTCACCCCTCCACTTT
TRBD2,TRBV11-1,TRBJ2-1,many,CASTGLAGGSEQFF,TGTGCCAGCACGGGACTAGCGGGAGGTAGTGAGCAGTTCTTC
TRBD1,TRBV6-6,TRBJ2-1,many,CASSYSNRGPYNEQFF,TGTGCCAGCAGTTACTCGAACAGGGGGCCCTACAATGAGCAGTTCTTC
TRBD2,TRBV5-1,TRBJ2-3,many,CASSLLRGNTDTQYF,TGCGCCAGCAGCTTGTTGCGGGGGAATACAGATACGCAGTATTTT
TRBD1,TRBV7-9,TRBJ1-1,many,CASSGGQGAFTEAFF,TGTGCCAGCAGCGGGGGACAGGGGGCCTTTACTGAAGCTTTCTTT
.,TRBV7-9,TRBJ1-6,many,CAGLTPSPLHF,TGTGCCGGCCTGACCCCTTCACCCCTCCACTTT
TRBD2,TRBV29-1,TRBJ2-1,few,CSVELAGESHNEQFF,TGCAGCGTCGAACTAGCGGGAGAGTCTCACAATGAGCAGTTCTTC